Listed here are 26 T cell receptor beta chains from one sample, sequenced in a study of T cell responses to AZD1222 COVID-19 vaccine. Profiling relied on immunoSEQ multiplex PCR, and the TCRdb table lists in-frame clones only, not all of them. The sample lists 130,000 to 150,000 clones, approximately 85% occurring once. Sequenced here: peripheral blood, sampled on day 0 of MenACWY control vaccination. These receptors all stem from an adult in good health.

The rearrangement joins TRBV11-3 to TRBJ2-7; D might be TRBD2 (5 bases). CDR1 and CDR2 from the germline V gene are SGHNT and YENEEA. Deletions cut 5 bases from V and 0 bases from J, with 14 bases between. CDR3 length: 15 amino acids. The CDR3 is CASSPSGASSYEQYF. The CDR3 DNA reads TGTGCCAGCAGCCCGAGCGGCGCCAGCTCCTACGAGCAGTACTTC.

J is TRBJ1-2 and V is TRBV6-1, with a possible D match to TRBD1 (5 bases). The germline CDR1 and CDR2 sequences are MNHNS and SASEGT. V was clipped by 2 bases and J by 3 bases, with 13 bases between them. The CDR3 is 15 amino acids. This CDR3 reads CASSESGLGDYGYTF. Here the CDR3 DNA reads TGTGCCAGCAGTGAATCAGGGCTAGGTGACTATGGCTACACCTTC.

This sequence joins TRBV14 and TRBJ2-2; the D gene could be TRBD1 or TRBD2 (5 bases each). The V and J ends lost 3 bases and 5 bases respectively, with 10 bases between them. Per the germline V gene, CDR1 is SGHDN and CDR2 is FVKESK. The CDR3 has 14 residues. CDR3 bases: TGTGCCAGCAGCCAGAGGGACGGAACCGGGGAGCTGTTTTTT. Translation gives CASSQRDGTGELFF.

The chain employs TRBV30 and TRBJ1-2, with D tentatively TRBD1 (5 bases). The CDR3 is 13 residues long. V was trimmed by 5 bases and J by 8 bases, leaving 18 bases between them. Germline V gene sequence: CDR1 GTSNPN, CDR2 SVGIG (reference sequence). CDR3 region: CAWAGVGGGGYTF. Here the CDR3 DNA reads TGTGCCTGGGCCGGCGTTGGGGGAGGCGGCTACACCTTC.

The V call is TRBV21-1, the J call TRBJ2-1; the tabulated D call, TRBD2, remains unverified against the DNA. TRBV21-1 constitutes a pseudogene. The CDR3 runs to 16 residues. The chain's CDR3 is CASSKVAGHFVDEQFF. The CDR3 nucleotides read TGTGCCAGCAGCAAAGTAGCGGGACACTTCGTCGATGAGCAGTTCTTC.

This chain links TRBV5-1 with TRBJ2-5; maybe TRBD1 (6 bases). Germline V gene data show CDR1 as SGHRS and CDR2 as YFSETQ. The CDR3 runs 14 residues. V shed 1 base and J shed 5 bases, with 12 bases lying between them. The CDR3 nucleotides are TGCGCCAGCAGCTTGTCAGGGGTAGGGGAGACCCAGTACTTC. This gives the protein CASSLSGVGETQYF.

The V call is TRBV7-2, the J call TRBJ2-7, with D possibly TRBD1 on 6 matching bases. V lost 7 bases and J lost 2, with 12 bases in between. The CDR3 is made up of 13 amino acids. Germline V lookup: CDR1 SGHTA, CDR2 FQGNSA. CDR3 nucleotide sequence: TGTGCCAGCACCCTTCCAGGGGCCTACGAGCAGTACGTC. Translated, it gives CASTLPGAYEQYV.

This chain links TRBV5-6 with TRBJ2-2; 11 nucleotides line up with TRBD2. The CDR3 has 18 residues. The germline V gene has CDR1 SGHDT and CDR2 YYEEEE. With V trimmed by 1 base and J by 2 bases, 7 bases remained unmatched. The CDR3, as DNA: TGTGCCAGCAGCTTGATGACTAGCGGGGACTTCAACACCGGGGAGCTGTTTTTT. This translates into CASSLMTSGDFNTGELFF.

The chain carries TRBV30 and TRBJ1-5; tentatively, D is TRBD1 (5 bases). This CDR3 is 13 amino acids long. The V end was cut by 0 bases, the J end by 7 bases, with 10 bases between. The germline CDR1 and CDR2 sequences are GTSNPN and SVGIG (reference sequence). The CDR3 is CAWSVHGAQPQHF. In DNA, the CDR3 is TGTGCCTGGAGTGTACACGGGGCCCAGCCCCAGCATTTT. Based on the CDR3 plus reference TRBV30 and TRBJ1-5, the full variable domain is SQTIHQWPATLVQPVGSPLSLECTVEGTSNPNLYWYRQAAGRGLQLLFYSVGIGQISSEVPQNLSASRPQDRQFILSSKKLLLSDSGFYLCAWSVHGAQPQHFGDGTRLSIL.

This chain links TRBV19 with TRBJ1-5; tentatively, D is TRBD1 (5 bases). Per the germline V gene, CDR1 is LNHDA and CDR2 is SQIVND (reference sequence). Between the trimmed V and J ends, which lost 3 bases and 3 bases, there was a span of 15 bases. The CDR3 covers 16 residues. CDR3 coding DNA: TGTGCCAGTAGTATTGATAGGGGACGGCCCAATCAGCCCCAGCATTTT. Translated: CASSIDRGRPNQPQHF. The variable domain in full, completed from reference TRBV19 and TRBJ1-5, reads DGGITQSPKYLFRKEGQNVTLSCEQNLNHDAMYWYRQDPGQGLRLIYYSQIVNDFQKGDIAEGYSVSREKKESFPLTVTSAQKNPTAFYLCASSIDRGRPNQPQHFGDGTRLSIL.

The rearrangement links TRBV7-9 to TRBJ1-1; D is unclear. V was shortened by 2 bases and J by 1 base, with 8 bases between the two germline ends. Germline CDR1 reads SEHNR; CDR2 reads FQNEAQ (reference sequence). The CDR3 spans 14 residues. CDR3 sequence (DNA): TGTGCCAGCAGCTTAATAGAGGGGAACACTGAAGCTTTCTTT. This encodes CASSLIEGNTEAFF.

This clone occurred a few times. The chain uses TRBV27 and TRBJ2-2, with unresolved D. The CDR3 consists of 13 residues. Trimming pared 3 bases from V and 6 bases from J, leaving 8 bases between. Germline V CDR1 and CDR2: MNHEY, SMNVEV (reference sequence). The CDR3, as DNA: TGTGCCAGCAGTTTGTCTTCCGCCGGGGAGCTGTTTTTT. Protein sequence: CASSLSSAGELFF.

This clone showed up just once. The chain recombines TRBV5-6 with TRBJ1-6, with unresolved D. Between the trimmed V and J ends, which lost 4 bases and 5 bases, there was a span of 7 bases. The germline gives CDR1 SGHDT, CDR2 YYEEEE. The CDR3 length is 13 residues. The CDR3 sequence is CASSLGDNSPLHF. CDR3 bases: TGTGCCAGCAGCCTCGGGGATAATTCACCCCTCCACTTT.

The chain uses TRBV3-1 (or the pseudogene TRBV3-2) and TRBJ2-1; the match to TRBD2 covers 8 bases. The CDR3 runs 20 residues. Germline CDR1 is LGHDT and CDR2 is YNNKEL (reference sequence). V shed 5 bases, J shed 0 bases, and the junction held 18 bases outside the gene matches. CDR3 residues: CASSGMVGGGPLSSYNEQFF. The CDR3 DNA reads as TGTGCCAGCAGCGGGATGGTTGGCGGGGGGCCGCTGAGCTCCTACAATGAGCAGTTCTTC.

J is TRBJ2-5 and V is TRBV7-6, with no clear D. Germline V gene data show CDR1 as SGHVS and CDR2 as FNYEAQ. The CDR3 has 15 amino acids. V dropped 5 bases and J dropped 7 bases, with 20 bases sitting between them. CDR3 sequence (DNA): TGTGCCAGCAGCCCTCCCCATCCATCCCTAGGGACCCAGTACTTC. Translated: CASSPPHPSLGTQYF.

The rearrangement links TRBV27 to TRBJ1-5; 7 nucleotides line up with TRBD1. J gave up 4 bases and V 5 bases, and 5 bases lay outside the gene matches. The CDR3 totals 14 residues. Germline V lookup: CDR1 MNHEY, CDR2 SMNVEV (reference sequence). This CDR3 reads CASSVPGQNQPQHF. As DNA, the CDR3 is TGTGCCAGCAGTGTACCGGGACAGAATCAGCCCCAGCATTTT.

In DNA, the CDR3 is TGTGCCAGCAGCCGGGACAGGGACTACGAGCAGTACGTC. Encoded protein: CASSRDRDYEQYV. This chain links TRBV11-2 with TRBJ2-7; 9 nucleotides match TRBD1. V shed 5 bases, J shed 3 bases, and the junction held 2 bases outside the gene matches. CDR1 SGHAT and CDR2 FQNNGV come from the germline V gene. This CDR3 has 13 residues.

The rearrangement uses TRBV28 and TRBJ1-2; TRBD1 matches at 8 bases. Germline V CDR1 and CDR2: MDHEN, SYDVKM. Trimming cost V 7 bases and J 8 bases; bases outside gene matches: 9. The CDR3 covers 13 residues. CDR3 in amino acids: CASTERTGRGYTF. Here the CDR3 DNA reads TGTGCCAGCACCGAAAGGACAGGGCGGGGCTACACCTTC.

The rearrangement links TRBV7-3 to TRBJ2-1, with D possibly TRBD1 on 6 matching bases. The V and J ends lost 6 bases and 7 bases respectively, with 16 bases between them. CDR1 and CDR2 from the germline V gene are SGHTA and FQGTGA. This CDR3 region has 14 residues. The CDR3 here is CASSLQGSRNEQFF. CDR3 coding DNA: TGTGCCAGCAGTCTGCAGGGGAGCCGGAATGAGCAGTTCTTC.

The chain uses TRBV10-3 and TRBJ2-7; D could derive from TRBD1 or TRBD2 (5 bases each). Trimming cost V 2 bases and J 7 bases, with 12 bases left between them. This CDR3 region has 13 residues. Germline assignment: CDR1 ENHRY and CDR2 SYGVKD. CDR3 in amino acids: CAISERSGAEQYV. CDR3 nucleotide sequence: TGTGCCATCAGTGAGCGATCCGGGGCGGAGCAGTACGTC.

CDR3 amino acids: CASSLTDADGELFF. The CDR3 DNA follows: TGTGCCAGCAGCTTAACCGACGCGGATGGGGAGCTGTTTTTT. The chain has TRBV7-3 and TRBJ2-2; D is uncertain. V was shortened by 0 bases and J by 8 bases, with 10 bases between the two germline ends. Germline CDR1 reads SGHTA; CDR2 reads FQGTGA. There are 14 residues in the CDR3.

V and J are TRBV5-4 and TRBJ1-5; no clear D gene. The V and J ends lost 0 bases and 1 base respectively, with 5 bases between them. The CDR3 spans 14 residues. CDR1 is SGHNT, CDR2 YYREEE, per germline (reference sequence). This CDR3 reads CASSLGGSNQPQHF. The CDR3, as DNA: TGTGCCAGCAGCTTGGGAGGGAGCAATCAGCCCCAGCATTTT.

The chain is built from TRBV11-1 and TRBJ1-2; TRBD1 agrees at 7 bases. The CDR3 runs to 14 residues. CDR1 is SGHAT and CDR2 is FQDESV in the germline V gene (reference sequence). The ends lost 3 bases at V and 4 bases at J; junction bases unmatched: 5. CDR3 protein: CASSLGGQSYGYTF. In DNA form, the CDR3 reads TGTGCCAGCAGCTTGGGGGGACAGTCCTATGGCTACACCTTC.

There are a few counts of this clone. The gene calls are TRBV7-3 and TRBJ1-1; no clear D. V shed 1 base and J shed 1 base, with 4 bases lying between them. CDR3 size: 13 residues. Germline V gene data show CDR1 as SGHTA and CDR2 as FQGTGA. CDR3 loop: CASSLRRNTEAFF. Here the CDR3 DNA reads TGTGCCAGCAGCTTAAGGAGGAACACTGAAGCTTTCTTT.

The chain recombines TRBV18 with TRBJ1-5, with 10 bases that match TRBD1. Germline V gene sequence: CDR1 KGHSH, CDR2 LQKENI. Trimming cost V 3 bases and J 3 bases; bases outside gene matches: 2. The CDR3 is 15 amino acids. The CDR3 here is CASSPGQGNNQPQHF. CDR3 sequence (DNA): TGTGCCAGCTCACCGGGACAGGGGAACAATCAGCCCCAGCATTTT.

The V gene is TRBV2, the J gene TRBJ1-6; 7 nucleotides agree with TRBD1. J was trimmed by 7 bases and V by 6 bases; bases with no gene match: 9. This CDR3 has 15 residues. Germline lookup yields CDR1 SNHLY and CDR2 FYNNEI. This chain's CDR3 is CASSQGGLRNSPLHF. CDR3 DNA: TGTGCCAGCAGCCAGGGGGGGTTGCGAAATTCACCCCTCCACTTT. The variable domain in full, with the rest retrieved from reference TRBV2 and TRBJ1-6, is EPEVTQTPSHQVTQMGQEVILRCVPISNHLYFYWYRQILGQKVEFLVSFYNNEISEKSEIFDDQFSVERPDGSNFTLKIRSTKLEDSAMYFCASSQGGLRNSPLHFGNGTRLTVT.